This T cell receptor (beta chain) is from a study of T cell responses to AZD1222 COVID-19 vaccine. Study in general: Second doses that came at about 4 or about 12 weeks were put together.

This clone occurred a few times. No antigen is known for it. The CDR3 is 15 amino acids. Germline V gene sequence: CDR1 MNHEY, CDR2 SVGAGI. V was pared by 5 bases and J by 4 bases, with 17 bases between. Produced via immunoSEQ multiplex PCR; TCRdb's table is partial and in-frame only. The top ten hold roughly 3.8% of the sample, which has over 130,000 clones, 88% seen once. Study-level results: Most donors were white British and more were female, and clonal diversity was possibly underestimated. Following two doses of AZD1222, Spike-specific TCR breadth and depth rose.

The sample here was peripheral blood, taken on day 0 of AZD1222 vaccination. The sequence derives from an adult in good health. The genes are TRBV6-5 and TRBJ2-5; tentative D call: TRBD2 (5 bases). Here the CDR3 DNA reads TGTGCCAGCAGTCTGGGTCTAGCCGTCGGAGAGACCCAGTACTTC. Its translation: CASSLGLAVGETQYF.